Sequencing of this TCR beta chain was carried out in a study of cytomegalovirus exposure and HLA in healthy donors. Worth noting for this clone: Antigen specificity is unknown.

Study results and caveats: Under in vitro conditions, three CMV-associated chains were confirmed as specific for CMV antigens. Later on, a genetic analysis was performed. It linked a missense variant in DCLRE1C with V- and J-gene trimming of TCR beta. TRBV6-2, TRBV6-3 and other indistinguishable V segments were excluded.

Trimming at V came to 4 bases and at J to 11 bases, leaving 4 bases not matched to a gene. In germline, CDR1 is SGHRS, CDR2 YFSETQ. The length of the CDR3 is 13 residues. The PCR had 60 Vbeta and 13 Jbeta primers. The method was immunoSEQ multiplex PCR; TCRdb's version includes in-frame clones alone and lacks a portion of them. The sample yields 90,000 to 150,000 clones, more than 60% seen once. The V and J genes are TRBV5-1 and TRBJ1-6; TRBD1 agrees at 9 bases. The receptor comes from a man aged 40-49 years in good health and CMV-seropositive. The sample consisted of PBMCs. CDR3 DNA sequence: TGCGCCAGCAGCCGGGACAGGGAGGCACCCCTCCACTTT. It codes for CASSRDREAPLHF.